This entry lists 13 T cell receptor beta chains sequenced from one sample in a study of metastatic and nonmetastatic thyroid tumors. No treatment had been given to any patient before thyroid surgery. TCRdb re-called the PCR reads via MiXCR. The top ten clones hold roughly 24% of a sample with 40,000 or so clones, approximately 44% of them seen once. The sequenced sample was tumor tissue. The source is a male donor with papillary thyroid cancer or a benign thyroid nodule (not recorded which). Some clones in this sample may be carry-over from other donors' samples.

The chain employs TRBV7-9 and TRBJ1-2; D is undetermined. The V and J ends lost 0 bases and 4 bases respectively, with 6 bases between them. Germline values: CDR1 SEHNR, CDR2 FQNEAQ (reference sequence). This CDR3 region has 13 residues. The CDR3 protein is CASSLAGLYGYTF. The CDR3, as DNA: TGTGCCAGCAGCTTAGCAGGGCTCTATGGCTACACCTTC. Full variable domain (missing parts from reference TRBV7-9 and TRBJ1-2): DTGVSQNPRHKITKRGQNVTFRCDPISEHNRLYWYRQTLGQGPEFLTYFQNEAQLEKSRLLSDRFSAERPKGSFSTLEIQRTEQGDSAMYLCASSLAGLYGYTFGSGTRLTVV.

This chain joins TRBV11-3 and TRBJ1-6; D gene ambiguous. The CDR3 spans 15 residues. Trimming stripped 5 bases from V and 0 bases from J, with 8 bases between. Germline-derived CDR1 and CDR2 are SGHNT and YENEEA. This chain's CDR3 is CASSGYSSYNSPLHF. The DNA for the CDR3 is TGTGCCAGCAGCGGATACAGCTCCTATAATTCACCCCTCCACTTT.

This clone was seen a few times. The rearrangement uses TRBV11-2 and TRBJ1-5, with 7 bases aligning to TRBD1. This CDR3 has 15 amino acids. J lost 3 bases, V lost 5 bases, and 7 bases had no gene match. Germline CDR1 is SGHAT and CDR2 is FQNNGV. DNA of the CDR3: TGTGCCAGCAGCCGGACAGGTGATATCAATCAGCCCCAGCATTTT. As protein: CASSRTGDINQPQHF.

The rearrangement joins TRBV18 to TRBJ1-5, with D maybe TRBD1 (5 bases). The CDR3 spans 13 residues. The ends were cut back, 8 bases at V and 1 base at J, with 9 bases in the middle. CDR1 and CDR2 from the germline V gene are KGHSH and LQKENI. CDR3 sequence reads: CASRDGSNQPQHF. CDR3 DNA sequence: TGTGCCAGCCGGGACGGGAGCAATCAGCCCCAGCATTTT.

This clone was seen more than once but under ten times. This chain links TRBV4-1 with TRBJ2-7; no clear D. V shed 0 bases and J shed 2 bases, with 11 bases lying between them. There are 15 residues in the CDR3. Germline V gives CDR1 MGHRA, CDR2 YSYEKL. CDR3: CASSQDVQNPYEQYF. The DNA for the CDR3 is TGCGCCAGCAGCCAAGATGTCCAGAACCCCTACGAGCAGTACTTC.

About this clone itself: A much larger clone differs by one base, so this may be a read error. The chain employs TRBV30 and TRBJ1-1; D not resolved. This CDR3 has 16 amino acids. Deletions cut 0 bases from V and 1 base from J, with 15 bases between. The germline V gene has CDR1 GTSNPN and CDR2 SVGIG (reference sequence). The CDR3 is CAWSVCGKGSNTEAFF. The CDR3 nucleotides are TGTGCCTGGAGTGTATGTGGAAAAGGGTCGAACACTGAAGCTTTCTTT.

The V and J genes are TRBV6-4 and TRBJ2-3; 7 nucleotides align to TRBD2. Germline V lookup: CDR1 MRHNA, CDR2 SNTAGT. This CDR3 region has 16 residues. The J segment lost 2 bases and the V segment lost 2 bases, leaving 7 bases of the junction unmatched. CDR3 residues: CASSDRPSGNTDTQYF. The DNA for the CDR3 is TGTGCCAGCAGTGACAGGCCTAGCGGAAACACAGATACGCAGTATTTT.

This chain links TRBV20-1 with TRBJ2-7; D uncertain. Trimming shortened V by 7 bases and J by 2 bases, and 18 bases separated the two germline ends. The CDR3 spans 14 residues. Germline lookup yields CDR1 DFQATT and CDR2 SNEGSKA (reference sequence). The CDR3 sequence is CSGKVSRTAYEQYF. The CDR3 DNA follows: TGCAGTGGAAAGGTCTCTAGAACCGCCTACGAGCAGTACTTC.

V gene TRBV20-1 combines with J gene TRBJ2-7; 7 nucleotides match TRBD2. Per germline, CDR1 DFQATT and CDR2 SNEGSKA (reference sequence). V was pared by 3 bases and J by 0 bases, with 2 bases of the junction left unmatched. The CDR3 is 13 residues long. The CDR3 region is CSASLADSYEQYF. CDR3 DNA: TGCAGTGCTAGCCTAGCGGACTCCTACGAGCAGTACTTC.

The rearrangement joins TRBV6-4 to TRBJ2-3, with a possible D match to TRBD2 (6 bases). Germline loops: CDR1 MRHNA, CDR2 SNTAGT. The CDR3 consists of 14 residues. V was clipped by 6 bases and J by 2 bases, with 12 bases between them. CDR3 DNA sequence: TGTGCCAGCAGCCCGGAGGGGCACACAGATACGCAGTATTTT. Protein product: CASSPEGHTDTQYF.

This clone came up a few times. The chain recombines TRBV24-1 with TRBJ2-2, with 8 bases identical to TRBD1. Trimming took 9 bases from V and 4 from J; bases not matched to a gene: 6. Germline CDR1 reads KGHDR; CDR2 reads SFDVKD. CDR3 size: 14 residues. The CDR3 DNA reads TGTGCCACCCGGACGGGACAGGTCACCGGGGAGCTGTTTTTT. As protein: CATRTGQVTGELFF.

The chain uses TRBV30 and TRBJ1-1, with a tentative D call TRBD1 (5 bases). This CDR3 comprises 16 residues. CDR1 GTSNPN and CDR2 SVGIG come from the germline V gene (reference sequence). The ends were cut back, 0 bases at V and 5 bases at J, with 19 bases in the middle. CDR3 loop: CAWSVRGARRGTEAFF. In DNA form, the CDR3 reads TGTGCCTGGAGTGTTCGAGGGGCCCGACGAGGAACTGAAGCTTTCTTT.

This clone was recorded a few times. V is TRBV6-1 and J is TRBJ2-7; 8 nucleotides line up with TRBD2. Trimming at V came to 7 bases and at J to 3 bases, leaving 8 bases not matched to a gene. The CDR3 sequence is 14 residues long. CDR1 is MNHNS and CDR2 is SASEGT in the germline V gene. This CDR3 is CASKESGRIYEQYF. CDR3 in DNA: TGTGCCAGCAAAGAAAGCGGGAGAATCTACGAGCAGTACTTC.